These 6 T cell receptor beta chains originate from one sample sequenced in a study of blood T cell repertoires in COVID-19. The method was immunoSEQ multiplex PCR; TCRdb's version includes in-frame clones alone and lacks a portion of them. Among tens of thousands of clones listed, 75% to 90% were seen once. Sequenced sample: peripheral blood. The receptors come from a woman aged 80 or older with active or convalescent COVID-19.

This chain uses TRBV28 with TRBJ1-1; unclear D gene. Germline V gene sequence: CDR1 MDHEN, CDR2 SYDVKM. The CDR3 loop spans 15 amino acids. Trimming took 3 bases from V and 1 from J, leaving 12 bases between them. CDR3 amino acids: CASSFLSQWNTEAFF. CDR3 in DNA: TGTGCCAGCAGTTTTCTTTCCCAGTGGAACACTGAAGCTTTCTTT.

This clone appeared a single time. J is TRBJ1-1 and V is TRBV5-1, with 7 bases matching TRBD1. J gave up 0 bases and V 1 base, and 6 bases lay outside the gene matches. The CDR3 is made up of 16 amino acids. Germline V CDR1 and CDR2: SGHRS, YFSETQ. The CDR3 region has the DNA TGCGCCAGCAGCTTGCAGACAGGGAACATGAACACTGAAGCTTTCTTT. Protein sequence: CASSLQTGNMNTEAFF.

This clone occurred a few times. The rearrangement links TRBV19 to TRBJ1-2, with TRBD1 matching over 10 bases. Germline lookup yields CDR1 LNHDA and CDR2 SQIVND (reference sequence). The CDR3 extends over 17 amino acids. With 2 bases clipped from V and 1 base from J, the junction kept 7 bases outside the gene matches. This CDR3 is CASSIRFRTGGNYGYTF. CDR3 nucleotides: TGTGCCAGTAGTATACGATTCCGGACAGGGGGTAACTATGGCTACACCTTC.

The rearrangement uses TRBV5-1 and TRBJ1-6, with 9 positions matching TRBD1. CDR1 SGHRS and CDR2 YFSETQ come from the germline V gene. CDR3 length equals 15 residues. V dropped 2 bases and J dropped 10; count of bases not matched to a gene: 7. The CDR3 protein is CASSLTGTGQSPLHF. In nucleotides, the CDR3 is TGCGCCAGCAGCTTAACCGGGACAGGGCAATCACCCCTCCACTTT.

V gene TRBV6-5 combines with J gene TRBJ2-6; a possible D gene is TRBD2 (6 bases). Germline lookup yields CDR1 MNHEY and CDR2 SVGAGI. This CDR3 comprises 13 residues. The V gene lost 6 bases and the J gene lost 15 bases, with 18 bases spanning the gap. This CDR3 is CASRARRLTSLTF. In DNA, the CDR3 is TGTGCCAGCAGGGCCCGGAGACTGACTAGCCTGACTTTC.

The chain couples TRBV6-5 to TRBJ2-3; tentatively, D is TRBD2 (7 bases). V shed 7 bases and J shed 9 bases, with 14 bases lying between them. The CDR3 totals 12 residues. Looked up from germline, CDR1 is MNHEY and CDR2 is SVGAGI. The CDR3, as DNA: TGTGCCAGCATCTCAAGGGGGGGGACGCAGTATTTT. Protein product: CASISRGGTQYF.